The 29 T cell receptor beta chains below all came from one sample that was sequenced in a study of vaccination and CD4 T cells after COVID-19. Treatment indicated: 10-day PBMC culture with coronavirus spike peptide pools or control peptides (ViraFEST assay). Cultured CD4+ T-cell DNA underwent Oncomine TCR Beta short-read sequencing. In TCRdb, the PCR reads were re-called with MiXCR into one record per CDR3 protein. The sample includes around 15,000 distinct CDR3 sequences, more than 65% of them seen just once. For these receptors, no antigen is known. The specimen comprised CD4+ T cells from blood, cultured in vitro, sampled after SARS-CoV-2 vaccination. The source is a human donor who received a COVID-19 vaccine.

This chain connects TRBV7-8 to TRBJ2-1, with TRBD1 matching 12 bases. Germline CDR1 SGHVS, CDR2 FQNEAQ. V shed 2 bases, J shed 6 bases, and the junction held 2 bases outside the gene matches. The CDR3 is 15 amino acids. The CDR3 region is CASSLWGQGANEQFF. DNA for the CDR3: TGTGCCAGCAGCTTATGGGGACAGGGGGCCAATGAGCAGTTCTTC.

The chain carries TRBV7-3 and TRBJ1-2; possible D gene TRBD1, 6 bases. V shed 8 bases and J shed 0 bases, with 7 bases lying between them. This CDR3 region has 12 residues. CDR1 and CDR2 from the germline V gene are SGHTA and FQGTGA. CDR3 in amino acids: CASGTPNYGYTF. CDR3 coding DNA: TGTGCCAGCGGGACACCTAACTATGGCTACACCTTC.

In nucleotides, the CDR3 is TGCGCCAGCAGTCCCGAGAACAGGGGGCCGGGAGAGACCCAGTACTTC. Its protein is CASSPENRGPGETQYF. The chain employs TRBV10-1 and TRBJ2-5; 9 bases agree with TRBD1. Germline CDR1 is WNHNN and CDR2 is SYGVQD (reference sequence). Trimming cost V 5 bases and J 4 bases; bases outside gene matches: 11. The CDR3 runs 16 residues.

The chain employs TRBV6-5 and TRBJ1-2; D unclear. The CDR3 contains 14 residues. Germline V gives CDR1 MNHEY, CDR2 SVGAGI. The ends were cut back, 0 bases at V and 7 bases at J, with 12 bases in the middle. This CDR3 reads CASSYSTEVVGYTF. Written as DNA, the CDR3 is TGTGCCAGCAGTTACTCGACGGAGGTTGTTGGCTACACCTTC.

The gene calls are TRBV20-1 and TRBJ2-5; tentatively, D is TRBD1 (5 bases). Germline V gene data show CDR1 as DFQATT and CDR2 as SNEGSKA (reference sequence). Trimming removed 6 bases from V and 5 bases from J, with 16 bases in between. This CDR3 comprises 13 residues. DNA of the CDR3: TGCAGTGCCGTAACCATAGGGGTGGAGACCCAGTACTTC. Protein product: CSAVTIGVETQYF.

The J gene is TRBJ2-3, the V gene TRBV10-1; 7 bases are a match to TRBD1. The germline V gene encodes CDR1 WNHNN and CDR2 SYGVQD (reference sequence). The CDR3 runs to 14 residues. J was trimmed by 0 bases and V by 7 bases; bases with no gene match: 4. The CDR3 is CASKRDSSTDTQYF. In DNA form, the CDR3 reads TGCGCCAGCAAACGGGACAGCAGCACAGATACGCAGTATTTT.

This clonotype showed up just a few times. The chain recombines TRBV6-4 with TRBJ2-3; D is perhaps TRBD2 (7 bases). In germline, CDR1 is MRHNA, CDR2 SNTAGT. The V gene lost 0 bases and the J gene lost 1 base, with 8 bases spanning the gap. The CDR3 is 15 amino acids. CDR3 in amino acids: CASSDSGGRTDTQYF. For the CDR3, the DNA is TGTGCCAGCAGTGACTCGGGGGGGCGCACAGATACGCAGTATTTT.

V and J are TRBV7-2 and TRBJ2-7, with TRBD1 matching 7 bases. Per the germline V gene, CDR1 is SGHTA and CDR2 is FQGNSA. The J segment lost 6 bases and the V segment lost 5 bases, leaving 7 bases of the junction unmatched. This CDR3 comprises 13 residues. CDR3 residues: CASSRQTGFEQYF. In DNA form, the CDR3 reads TGTGCCAGCAGCCGACAGACAGGGTTCGAGCAGTACTTC. Supplemented by reference TRBV7-2 and TRBJ2-7, the full variable domain reads GAGVSQSPSNKVTEKGKDVELRCDPISGHTALYWYRQSLGQGLEFLIYFQGNSAPDKSGLPSDRFSAERTGGSVSTLTIQRTQQEDSAVYLCASSRQTGFEQYFGPGTRLTVT.

This clonotype appeared a few times. This rearrangement joins TRBV20-1 to TRBJ2-3; TRBD2 matches 7 bases. The CDR3 runs 15 residues. The V segment lost 1 base and the J segment 1 base; nucleotides outside the gene matches: 5. Germline V gene lookup returns CDR1 DFQATT and CDR2 SNEGSKA (reference sequence). CDR3 in DNA: TGCAGTGCTAGAGTTAGCGGGCCCCGCACAGATACGCAGTATTTT. Its translation is CSARVSGPRTDTQYF.

V usage is TRBV2 and J usage is TRBJ1-1; TRBD1 might be the D (5 bases). Trimming left V 2 bases short and J 1 base short, with 26 bases between. Germline V gene lookup returns CDR1 SNHLY and CDR2 FYNNEI. This CDR3 has 20 amino acids. The CDR3 region is CASSEWTQINRDWGNTEAFF. CDR3 nucleotide sequence: TGTGCCAGCAGTGAATGGACACAGATAAACCGGGACTGGGGGAACACTGAAGCTTTCTTT.

The chain has TRBV20-1 and TRBJ1-5, with D unclear. Germline-derived CDR1 and CDR2 are DFQATT and SNEGSKA (reference sequence). V was clipped by 1 base and J by 0 bases, with 7 bases between them. CDR3 length: 14 residues. CDR3 sequence (DNA): TGCAGTGCTAGAGGGTCCTATAGCAATCAGCCCCAGCATTTT. Amino acids: CSARGSYSNQPQHF.

The CDR3 nucleotides read TGTGCCACCAGTGCCCGAAAGGGGACCCAGTACTTC. It yields the protein CATSARKGTQYF. The chain uses TRBV24-1 and TRBJ2-5, with no clear D. The germline gives CDR1 KGHDR, CDR2 SFDVKD. The CDR3 has 12 amino acids. The V gene lost 5 bases and the J gene lost 7 bases, with 10 bases spanning the gap.

The rearrangement links TRBV10-1 to TRBJ2-5; D uncertain. Trimming removed 10 bases from V and 1 base from J, with 13 bases in between. This CDR3 region has 13 residues. The germline CDR1 and CDR2 sequences are WNHNN and SYGVQD (reference sequence). The DNA of the CDR3 is TGCGCCACCGCCGCTCGGATCCAAGAGACCCAGTACTTC. Its translation: CATAARIQETQYF.

The chain couples TRBV19 to TRBJ1-5; 9 nucleotides agree with TRBD1. Looked up from germline, CDR1 is LNHDA and CDR2 is SQIVND (reference sequence). The CDR3 is 14 amino acids. Trimming took 6 bases from V and 6 from J; bases not matched to a gene: 6. The CDR3 DNA reads TGTGCCAGTAGCGGGGGACAGGGACGTCAGCCCCAGCATTTT. Translating gives CASSGGQGRQPQHF.

This chain links TRBV6-1 with TRBJ1-3; TRBD1 aligns across 8 bases. The CDR3 sequence is 14 residues long. CDR1 and CDR2 (germline): MNHNS, SASEGT. V was clipped by 5 bases and J by 7 bases; unmatched bases: 7. CDR3 DNA: TGTGCCAGCAGTCACAGGGGGGACCAGAACACCATATATTTT. Residues: CASSHRGDQNTIYF.

V and J are TRBV2 and TRBJ1-2; the match to TRBD1 covers 7 bases. This CDR3 contains 13 residues. Trimming took 6 bases from V and 8 from J; bases not matched to a gene: 9. The germline CDR1 and CDR2 sequences are SNHLY and FYNNEI. CDR3 DNA: TGTGCCAGCAGGATCAACAGGGGAGGCGGCTACACCTTC. It translates to CASRINRGGGYTF. Supplemented by reference TRBV2 and TRBJ1-2, the full variable domain reads EPEVTQTPSHQVTQMGQEVILRCVPISNHLYFYWYRQILGQKVEFLVSFYNNEISEKSEIFDDQFSVERPDGSNFTLKIRSTKLEDSAMYFCASRINRGGGYTFGSGTRLTVV.

The chain combines TRBV7-2 with TRBJ1-2; maybe TRBD1 (6 bases). Germline loops: CDR1 SGHTA, CDR2 FQGNSA. The CDR3 has 14 amino acids. The germline V and J ends were trimmed by 1 base and 3 bases, with 9 bases remaining between them. CDR3 coding DNA: TGTGCCAGCAGCTTAGGGGGGGCCTACTATGGCTACACCTTC. This codes for CASSLGGAYYGYTF. Looking up the rest from reference TRBV7-2 and TRBJ1-2 gives the full variable domain: GAGVSQSPSNKVTEKGKDVELRCDPISGHTALYWYRQSLGQGLEFLIYFQGNSAPDKSGLPSDRFSAERTGGSVSTLTIQRTQQEDSAVYLCASSLGGAYYGYTFGSGTRLTVV.

V is TRBV14 and J is TRBJ2-3; possibly TRBD2 for D (7 bases). Germline CDR1 is SGHDN and CDR2 is FVKESK. The CDR3 is 19 amino acids. The germline V and J ends were trimmed by 1 base and 1 base, with 21 bases remaining between them. CDR3 loop: CASSQVVGGPTSRTDTQYF. The CDR3, as DNA: TGTGCCAGCAGCCAAGTGGTGGGGGGGCCCACCTCCCGCACAGATACGCAGTATTTT.

The genes are TRBV2 and TRBJ2-7; 7 positions agree with TRBD2. Germline CDR1 is SNHLY and CDR2 is FYNNEI. V lost 3 bases and J lost 6; bases outside the gene matches: 2. This CDR3 spans 12 amino acids. CDR3 nucleotides: TGTGCCAGCAGTGACAGGGAGGGCGAGCAGTACTTC. Its protein is CASSDREGEQYF.

V gene TRBV28 combines with J gene TRBJ1-3, with D perhaps TRBD1 (5 bases). The CDR3 spans 14 residues. Between the trimmed V and J ends, which lost 8 bases and 2 bases, there was a span of 13 bases. Germline CDR1 MDHEN, CDR2 SYDVKM. DNA of the CDR3: TGTGCCAGCGGCGGGGGGGGTCCTGGAAACACCATATATTTT. It translates to CASGGGGPGNTIYF.

The genes are TRBV24-1 and TRBJ2-3, with TRBD1 as a possible D gene (6 bases). CDR1 is KGHDR and CDR2 is SFDVKD in the germline V gene. The CDR3 contains 15 residues. V was shortened by 4 bases and J by 2 bases, with 12 bases between the two germline ends. The CDR3 region is CATSEPDRFTDTQYF. In DNA, the CDR3 is TGTGCCACCAGTGAACCCGACAGGTTCACAGATACGCAGTATTTT.

The chain carries TRBV6-1 and TRBJ1-4; the D gene is possibly TRBD1 (5 bases). Deletions cut 2 bases from V and 11 bases from J, with 6 bases between. Germline V CDR1 and CDR2: MNHNS, SASEGT. The CDR3 length is 11 residues. Here the CDR3 reads CASSERGKLFF. The CDR3 DNA is TGTGCCAGCAGTGAACGGGGGAAACTGTTTTTT.

This chain uses TRBV27 with TRBJ2-3; tentative D call: TRBD2 (7 bases). The CDR3 runs to 15 residues. V lost 2 bases, J lost 2 bases, and 11 bases lay in between. Germline V lookup: CDR1 MNHEY, CDR2 SMNVEV (reference sequence). The CDR3 region has the DNA TGTGCCAGCAGTTTAGGGGGGGCCCCCACAGATACGCAGTATTTT. Translating gives CASSLGGAPTDTQYF.

This chain links TRBV12-3 or TRBV12-4 with TRBJ1-2; a possible D gene is TRBD1 (5 bases). Trimming took off 0 bases at V and 4 bases at J, with 24 bases between the two ends. The CDR3 is 19 residues long. CDR3: CASSLAPGGLRLLSYGYTF. For the CDR3, the DNA is TGTGCCAGCAGTTTAGCGCCGGGGGGACTGAGGTTATTAAGCTATGGCTACACCTTC.

The V and J genes are TRBV20-1 and TRBJ1-1, with unresolved D. The germline V gene encodes CDR1 DFQATT and CDR2 SNEGSKA (reference sequence). This CDR3 is built from 15 residues. Trimming took 6 bases from V and 3 from J, leaving 20 bases between them. The DNA of the CDR3 is TGCAGTGCCGGTATTGGGGAGGGTGGTGACACTGAAGCTTTCTTT. As protein: CSAGIGEGGDTEAFF.

As DNA, the CDR3 is TGCAGCGTCCTGACAGGGGGATATGGCTACACCTTC. This codes for CSVLTGGYGYTF. The chain recombines TRBV29-1 with TRBJ1-2, with 9 bases aligning to TRBD1. Trimming removed 6 bases from V and 5 bases from J; junction bases left unmatched: 4. CDR1 is SQVTM, CDR2 ANQGSEA, per germline. CDR3 length: 12 residues.

The chain links TRBV7-9 to TRBJ1-2, with no clear D. The V gene lost 4 bases and the J gene lost 4 bases, with 13 bases spanning the gap. Per the germline V gene, CDR1 is SEHNR and CDR2 is FQNEAQ (reference sequence). The CDR3 loop spans 14 amino acids. CDR3 coding DNA: TGTGCCAGCAGCTCGAGGGATCTTACCTATGGCTACACCTTC. It codes for CASSSRDLTYGYTF.

This clonotype has a handful of counts. This sequence joins TRBV7-9 and TRBJ2-3; D may be TRBD1 (6 bases). The length of the CDR3 is 13 residues. From germline, CDR1 is SEHNR and CDR2 FQNEAQ (reference sequence). V lost 5 bases to trimming and J lost 4 bases, with 10 bases between them. This chain's CDR3 is CASSPRGPDTQYF. CDR3 DNA sequence: TGTGCCAGCAGCCCCAGGGGCCCAGATACGCAGTATTTT.

J is TRBJ2-6 and V is TRBV7-9, with 8 bases that match TRBD2. With 3 bases clipped from V and 0 bases from J, the junction kept 4 bases outside the gene matches. This CDR3 is 17 amino acids long. Germline V lookup: CDR1 SEHNR, CDR2 FQNEAQ (reference sequence). The CDR3 is CASSFSGGGSGANVLTF. CDR3 in DNA: TGTGCCAGCAGCTTCAGCGGGGGAGGCTCTGGGGCCAACGTCCTGACTTTC.